A single sample is the source of the 29 T cell receptor beta chains below, sequenced in a study of tumor-infiltrating lymphocytes in primary liver carcinoma. Bulk tissue was left unsorted, and RNA and DNA were co-extracted from about 19-30 mg of it. TCR beta cDNA was reverse-transcribed from about 500 ng of total RNA. The reaction used a constant-region primer and ProtoScript II reverse transcriptase. Each TCR beta library was derived from three nested multiplex PCR rounds that employed slightly modified ARM-PCR. The first two PCR rounds used TRBV1-TRBV30 primers with a Cbeta primer, roughly 10 cycles each. TCRdb called the multiplex PCR reads again in MiXCR, with one record for every CDR3 protein. The sample gives approximately 47,000 distinct CDR3 sequences, about 80% of which show up once; 20% to 30% is in the top ten. Source material: liver tumor tissue from sampling region 3. The subset here: tumor region T3, left-lateral pole. These receptors came from a man aged 35 to 55 with primary liver carcinoma and hepatitis B virus infection.

Notes on this clonotype: The junction departs from germline at one end; a sequencing error may be responsible. This rearrangement joins TRBV4-1 to TRBJ1-2; D call uncertain. Germline lookup yields CDR1 MGHRA and CDR2 YSYEKL. The CDR3 spans 15 residues. The CDR3 reads CATSQEAGTSYGYTF. CDR3 sequence (DNA): TGCGCCACCAGCCAAGAAGCCGGAACAAGCTATGGCTACACCTTC.

J is TRBJ2-3 and V is TRBV12-3 or TRBV12-4; D not certain. This CDR3 is built from 14 residues. The V gene lost 7 bases and the J gene lost 0 bases, with 11 bases spanning the gap. The CDR3 region is CASKKALSTDTQYF. DNA for the CDR3: TGTGCCAGCAAGAAGGCTCTGAGCACAGATACGCAGTATTTT.

This clonotype came up once. Since the CDR3 does not end with the conserved phenylalanine or tryptophan, this likely comes from a read error. V and J are TRBV11-3 and TRBJ2-3; D is perhaps TRBD2 (5 bases). CDR3 size: 14 residues. Trimming took 5 bases from V and 6 from J, leaving 15 bases between them. Germline-derived CDR1 and CDR2 are SGHNT and YENEEA. Written as DNA, the CDR3 is TGTGCCAGCAGCCGAATACCCGGGGAGGATACGCAGTATTCT. Translating it yields CASSRIPGEDTQYS.

About this clonotype itself: A junction boundary mismatches the germline segment, possibly from a read error. CDR3 residues: CSGLPGQGVNEQLF. The CDR3 DNA follows: TGCAGCGGTTTGCCGGGACAGGGGGTGAATGAGCAGTTATTC. The chain has TRBV29-1 and TRBJ2-1, with 11 bases identical to TRBD1. This CDR3 region has 14 residues. Per germline, CDR1 SQVTM and CDR2 ANQGSEA.

Worth noting for this clonotype: This is likely a read error, given that the CDR3 carries no conserved phenylalanine or tryptophan at its end. The gene calls are TRBV11-2 and TRBJ2-5; tentatively, D is TRBD2 (6 bases). The CDR3 is 16 residues long. The V gene's germline CDR1 is SGHAT and CDR2 FQNNGV. CDR3 nucleotides: TGTGCCAGCAACTTAGAGAGTAGCGGCCCGGGGGAGACCCAGTACTCC. Its protein product is CASNLESSGPGETQYS.

Of note for this clonotype: A clone one base away is much larger, so this may be a read error. The chain combines TRBV2 with TRBJ2-7, with 8 bases fitting TRBD1. V shed 10 bases, J shed 3 bases, and the junction held 14 bases outside the gene matches. There are 15 residues in the CDR3. Germline CDR1 is SNHLY and CDR2 is FYNNEI. In DNA, the CDR3 is TGTGCCAACATGGAGCAGACAGGGGCCGTCTACGAGCAGTACTTC. Its protein is CANMEQTGAVYEQYF. Supplemented by reference TRBV2 and TRBJ2-7, the full variable domain reads EPEVTQTPSHQVTQMGQEVILRCVPISNHLYFYWYRQILGQKVEFLVSFYNNEISEKSEIFDDQFSVERPDGSNFTLKIRSTKLEDSAMYFCANMEQTGAVYEQYFGPGTRLTVT.

The V call is TRBV29-1, the J call TRBJ2-7; D not certain. The CDR3 covers 12 residues. The ends were cut back, 8 bases at V and 2 bases at J, with 13 bases in the middle. The germline V gene encodes CDR1 SQVTM and CDR2 ANQGSEA. CDR3 region: CSIRVSTYEQYF. CDR3 bases: TGCAGCATTCGGGTCTCCACCTACGAGCAGTACTTC.

A word on this clonotype: At one of its ends the junction is not consistent with the germline gene, which may arise from a read error. V and J are TRBV11-2 and TRBJ1-1, with a possible D match to TRBD1 (6 bases). Germline CDR1 SGHAT, CDR2 FQNNGV. This CDR3 contains 16 residues. The CDR3 here is CARSQNRVAALTEAFF. The CDR3, as DNA: TGCGCCAGAAGCCAAAACAGGGTGGCGGCACTCACTGAAGCTTTCTTT.

By share, this clonotype counts as large. This chain uses TRBV6-1 with TRBJ1-4; no reliable D call. This CDR3 region has 13 residues. CDR1 and CDR2 (germline): MNHNS, SASEGT. Trimming stripped 6 bases from V and 8 bases from J, with 13 bases between. CDR3 region: CASRKREREKLFF. The DNA of the CDR3 is TGTGCCAGCAGGAAGCGGGAGAGGGAAAAACTGTTTTTT.

In this sample, this clonotype turned up once. An end of the junction does not agree with germline; a read error may underlie this. V usage is TRBV7-9 and J usage is TRBJ2-1; 9 positions agree with TRBD2. CDR1 SEHNR and CDR2 FQNEAQ come from the germline V gene (reference sequence). The CDR3 runs 14 residues. This chain's CDR3 is CASSLGLAYNKQFF. CDR3 bases: TGTGCCAGCAGCTTGGGACTAGCTTACAATAAGCAGTTCTTC.

Of note for this clonotype: In this CDR3 the conserved last residue, phenylalanine or tryptophan, is missing, so a read error is likely. The chain combines TRBV11-2 with TRBJ2-1, with D uncertain. Germline V gives CDR1 SGHAT, CDR2 FQNNGV. The V gene lost 3 bases and the J gene lost 4 bases, with 22 bases spanning the gap. The CDR3 spans 18 residues. Here the CDR3 DNA reads TGTGCCAGCAGCTTTGACCCTATGAGGACCGGTGGTTACAATGAGCAGTTCCTC. Translation gives CASSFDPMRTGGYNEQFL.

This chain joins TRBV28 and TRBJ1-1, with TRBD1 as a possible D gene (6 bases). V was cut by 7 bases and J by 10 bases, with 28 bases left in between. This CDR3 is built from 16 residues. Per the germline V gene, CDR1 is MDHEN and CDR2 is SYDVKM. This chain's CDR3 is CASTLAFVGAGTTAFF. CDR3 sequence (DNA): TGTGCCAGCACCCTTGCCTTTGTGGGGGCAGGGACTACAGCTTTCTTT.

The chain employs TRBV12-3 or TRBV12-4 and TRBJ2-7, with TRBD2 as a possible D gene (6 bases). The CDR3 spans 12 residues. V lost 3 bases, J lost 6 bases, and 9 bases lay in between. The chain's CDR3 is CASSFGTVEQYF. CDR3 nucleotide sequence: TGTGCCAGCAGTTTTGGGACTGTCGAGCAGTACTTC.

Regarding this clonotype: As the CDR3 is not closed by the conserved phenylalanine or tryptophan, this likely results from a read error. The V call is TRBV6-1, the J call TRBJ1-2, with 7 bases fitting TRBD1. CDR3 length: 14 residues. With V trimmed by 5 bases and J by 6 bases, 9 bases remained unmatched. Germline V gene sequence: CDR1 MNHNS, CDR2 SASEGT. The CDR3 coding sequence is TGTGCCAGCAGTACCCGACAGGGATCAAATGGCTACACCTTG. This gives the protein CASSTRQGSNGYTL.

In the case of this clonotype: No conserved phenylalanine or tryptophan ends this CDR3, so it is likely a read error. This chain joins TRBV29-1 and TRBJ1-2; 9 nucleotides match TRBD1. Germline V CDR1 and CDR2: SQVTM, ANQGSEA. This CDR3 has 14 residues. Written as DNA, the CDR3 is TGCAGAGTGCGAGCCGGGACAGGGAACTATGGCTACACCCTC. It encodes CRVRAGTGNYGYTL.

In the case of this clonotype: The junction differs from germline at one of its ends, possibly a read error. J is TRBJ2-3 and V is TRBV5-1, with D perhaps TRBD1 (5 bases). CDR1 and CDR2 (germline): SGHRS, YFSETQ. CDR3 size: 16 residues. CDR3 amino acids: CASSLGLVGSTGTQFF. CDR3 in DNA: TGCGCCAGCAGCTTGGGTTTAGTGGGGTCCACAGGTACGCAGTTTTTT. The variable domain in full, completed from reference TRBV5-1 and TRBJ2-3, reads KAGVTQTPRYLIKTRGQQVTLSCSPISGHRSVSWYQQTPGQGLQFLFEYFSETQRNKGNFPGRFSGRQFSNSRSEMNVSTLELGDSALYLCASSLGLVGSTGTQFFGPGTRLTVL.

This clonotype appeared many times. V gene TRBV24-1 combines with J gene TRBJ2-1, with TRBD2 as a possible D gene (6 bases). Trimming left V 5 bases short and J 0 bases short, with 19 bases between. Germline CDR1 and CDR2: KGHDR and SFDVKD. The CDR3 loop spans 18 amino acids. The CDR3 DNA is TGTGCCACCAGTGTTAAGAGGCGGGTCGGGAGCTCCTACAATGAGCAGTTCTTC. This sequence encodes CATSVKRRVGSSYNEQFF.

As for this clonotype: A junction end diverges from the germline sequence, so it may reflect a read error. The rearrangement uses TRBV11-2 and TRBJ2-1; D gene ambiguous. The CDR3 has 13 residues. CDR1 and CDR2 from the germline V gene are SGHAT and FQNNGV. The CDR3 DNA reads as TGTGTCAGCAACTTAAATGATGCCTATGAAGAGTTCTTC. Residues: CVSNLNDAYEEFF.

Concerning this clonotype itself: A single base separates this from a much larger clone, so it may be a read error. It is likely a read error, because the conserved phenylalanine at the end of the CDR3 is missing. The V and J genes are TRBV24-1 and TRBJ2-2; a possible D gene is TRBD1 (5 bases). V shed 1 base and J shed 7 bases, with 12 bases lying between them. Germline V gene data show CDR1 as KGHDR and CDR2 as SFDVKD. CDR3 size: 15 residues. CDR3 amino acids: CATSDLSRDHGELFI. The CDR3 DNA reads as TGTGCCACCAGTGATTTATCCAGGGATCACGGGGAGCTGTTTATT.

In regard to this clonotype: The CDR3 ends on some other residue instead of the conserved phenylalanine or tryptophan, so this is likely a read error. This chain joins TRBV6-2 or TRBV6-3 and TRBJ2-7; D perhaps matches TRBD2 (5 bases). This CDR3 is built from 11 residues. V dropped 6 bases and J dropped 7 bases, with 10 bases sitting between them. The germline gives CDR1 MNHEY, CDR2 SVGEGT. DNA of the CDR3: TGTGCCAGCAGACCTAGAGGGGAGCAGTACCTC. Its translation: CASRPRGEQYL.

A word on this clonotype: A much larger clone is a single base away; this may be a read error. This chain joins TRBV7-9 and TRBJ2-1; the D gene could be TRBD1 or TRBD2 (5 bases each). Germline V gene lookup returns CDR1 SEHNR and CDR2 FQNEAQ (reference sequence). The CDR3 covers 14 residues. The CDR3 spells CARSLSQGRDEQFF. The CDR3 DNA reads TGTGCCAGAAGCTTATCCCAGGGACGGGATGAGCAGTTCTTC.

This clonotype was seen once. The junction departs from germline at one end; a sequencing error may be responsible. The rearrangement links TRBV10-3 to TRBJ2-7; D unclear. Per germline, CDR1 ENHRY and CDR2 SYGVKD. This CDR3 region has 14 residues. The CDR3 nucleotides read TGTGCCACGTCGACAAGCGTGGGCCTGGACGAGCATTACTTC. It is translated as CATSTSVGLDEHYF.

This clonotype came up once. An end of the junction differs from the germline gene, which may be a read error. The chain is built from TRBV11-2 and TRBJ2-5, with D maybe TRBD2 (6 bases). Germline CDR1 SGHAT, CDR2 FQNNGV. The CDR3 consists of 15 residues. CDR3 sequence reads: CTSSPQLAREETHYF. The CDR3 DNA reads TGTACCAGCAGCCCTCAACTAGCTCGTGAAGAGACCCACTACTTC.

Notes on this clonotype: Because it lacks the conserved phenylalanine or tryptophan at the end, this CDR3 is likely a read error. The limits of the CDR3 on the DNA are not certain, so only TCRdb's listed CDR3 is given. The V call is TRBV10-3, the J call TRBJ2-5; the table's D call TRBD1 went unverified against the DNA. The CDR3 is made up of 14 amino acids, end residues included. Germline lookup yields CDR1 ENHRY and CDR2 SYGVKD. CDR3 loop: CAIKGQGPQETQYL.

In the case of this clonotype: One junction end does not reproduce the germline sequence, and a read error may be involved. V usage is TRBV5-5 and J usage is TRBJ1-1, with a weak D call TRBD1 (5 bases). CDR1 SGHKS and CDR2 YYEKEE come from the germline V gene (reference sequence). The CDR3 extends over 15 amino acids. CDR3 in amino acids: CVSSLVGGVNTEAFF. The CDR3 bases are TGTGTCAGCAGCTTGGTCGGGGGAGTGAACACTGAAGCTTTCTTT.

Comments on this clonotype: A single base separates this from a much larger clone, so it may be a read error. Because it lacks the conserved phenylalanine or tryptophan at the end, this CDR3 is likely a read error. It is unclear where the CDR3 begins or ends on the DNA, so no DNA is shown, and the CDR3 is as TCRdb lists it. V is TRBV11-2 and J is TRBJ2-4. Germline CDR1 is SGHAT and CDR2 is FQNNGV. The CDR3 totals 16 residues, both ends included. The chain's CDR3 is CASSLDSVLAKNIQHL.

The count of this clonotype is one. The junction differs from germline at one of its ends, possibly a read error. V usage is TRBV5-6 and J usage is TRBJ2-1; tentative D call: TRBD1 (5 bases). CDR3 length: 13 amino acids. Per the germline V gene, CDR1 is SGHDT and CDR2 is YYEEEE. The CDR3, as DNA: TGCGCCAGCAACTCAGGGTCCTACAATGAGCAGTTCTTC. Translation gives CASNSGSYNEQFF.

Regarding this clonotype: At one end the junction does not follow the germline gene, possibly because of a read error. V gene TRBV4-1 combines with J gene TRBJ2-1, with D uncertain. The CDR3 runs to 12 residues. Germline CDR1 MGHRA, CDR2 YSYEKL. In nucleotides, the CDR3 is TGCACCAGCAGACAAGAAAGGAATGAGCTGTTCTTC. Protein: CTSRQERNELFF.

A note on this clonotype: The junction shows a germline mismatch at one end, possibly a read error. The CDR3 is CASSFPETQYF. DNA for the CDR3: TGCGCCAGCAGTTTTCCAGAAACGCAGTATTTT. The gene calls are TRBV6-2 or TRBV6-3 and TRBJ2-3, with D uncertain. The germline gives CDR1 MNHEY, CDR2 SVGEGT. The CDR3 is made up of 11 amino acids.